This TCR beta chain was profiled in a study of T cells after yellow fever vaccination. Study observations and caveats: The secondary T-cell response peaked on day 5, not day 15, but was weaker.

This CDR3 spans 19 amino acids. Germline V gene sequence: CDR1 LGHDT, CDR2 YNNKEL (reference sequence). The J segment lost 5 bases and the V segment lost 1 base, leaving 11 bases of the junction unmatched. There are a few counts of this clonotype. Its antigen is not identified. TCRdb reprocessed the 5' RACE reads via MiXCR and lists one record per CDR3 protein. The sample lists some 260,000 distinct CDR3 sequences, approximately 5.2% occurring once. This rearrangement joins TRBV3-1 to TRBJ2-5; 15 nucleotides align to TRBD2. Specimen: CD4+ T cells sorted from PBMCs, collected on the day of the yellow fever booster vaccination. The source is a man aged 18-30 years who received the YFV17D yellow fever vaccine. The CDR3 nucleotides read TGTGCCAGCAGCCAAGTAAGGCGGACTAGCGGGGGGGATCGGGAGACCCAGTACTTC. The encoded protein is CASSQVRRTSGGDRETQYF.